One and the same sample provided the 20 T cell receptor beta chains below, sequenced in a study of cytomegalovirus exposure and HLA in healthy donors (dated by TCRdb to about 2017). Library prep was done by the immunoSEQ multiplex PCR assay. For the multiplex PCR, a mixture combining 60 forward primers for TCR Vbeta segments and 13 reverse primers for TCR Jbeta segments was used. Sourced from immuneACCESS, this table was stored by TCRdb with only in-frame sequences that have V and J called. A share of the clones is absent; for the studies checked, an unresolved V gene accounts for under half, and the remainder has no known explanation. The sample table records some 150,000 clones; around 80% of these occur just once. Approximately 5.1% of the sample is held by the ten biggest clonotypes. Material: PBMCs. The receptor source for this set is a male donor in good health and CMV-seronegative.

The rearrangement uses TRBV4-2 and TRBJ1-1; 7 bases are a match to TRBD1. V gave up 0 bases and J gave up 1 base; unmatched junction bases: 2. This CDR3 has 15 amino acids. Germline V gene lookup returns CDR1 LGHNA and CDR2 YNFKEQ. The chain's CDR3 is CASSQEGTENTEAFF. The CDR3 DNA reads TGTGCCAGCAGCCAAGAAGGGACAGAGAACACTGAAGCTTTCTTT.

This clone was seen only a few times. The CDR3 region is CATLGEASGTQYF. In DNA form, the CDR3 reads TGTGCCACCCTAGGGGAGGCGTCGGGGACCCAGTACTTC. The chain recombines TRBV27 with TRBJ2-5; a weak D match, TRBD2 (6 bases). Per the germline V gene, CDR1 is MNHEY and CDR2 is SMNVEV (reference sequence). This CDR3 contains 13 residues. V was trimmed by 10 bases and J by 7 bases, leaving 19 bases between them.

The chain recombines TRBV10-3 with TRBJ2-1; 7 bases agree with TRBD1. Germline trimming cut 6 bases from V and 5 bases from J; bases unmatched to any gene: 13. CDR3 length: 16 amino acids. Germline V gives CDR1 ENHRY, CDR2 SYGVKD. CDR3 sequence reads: CAISEKLTGLDNEQFF. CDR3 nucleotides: TGTGCCATCAGCGAAAAACTGACAGGGTTGGACAATGAGCAGTTCTTC.

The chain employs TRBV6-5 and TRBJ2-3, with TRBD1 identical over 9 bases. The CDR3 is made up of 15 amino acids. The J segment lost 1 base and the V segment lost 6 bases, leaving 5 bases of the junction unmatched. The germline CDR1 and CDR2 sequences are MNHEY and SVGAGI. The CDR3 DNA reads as TGTGCCAGCAGAGCAGGGACAGGGCGCACAGATACGCAGTATTTT. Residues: CASRAGTGRTDTQYF.

For the CDR3, the DNA is TGTGCCATCAGTGAGCAGGGATCCTATGGCTACACCTTC. It codes for CAISEQGSYGYTF. The gene calls are TRBV10-3 and TRBJ1-2; TRBD1 is a possible D gene (5 bases). The V end lost 2 bases, the J end lost 4 bases, and 8 bases lay between the germline ends. Germline V gene lookup returns CDR1 ENHRY and CDR2 SYGVKD. CDR3 size: 13 residues.

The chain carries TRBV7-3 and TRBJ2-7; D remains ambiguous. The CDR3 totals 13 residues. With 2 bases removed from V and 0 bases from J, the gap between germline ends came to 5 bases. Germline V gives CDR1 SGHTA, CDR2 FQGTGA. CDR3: CASSLYTSYEQYF. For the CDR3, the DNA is TGTGCCAGCAGCTTATACACCTCCTACGAGCAGTACTTC.

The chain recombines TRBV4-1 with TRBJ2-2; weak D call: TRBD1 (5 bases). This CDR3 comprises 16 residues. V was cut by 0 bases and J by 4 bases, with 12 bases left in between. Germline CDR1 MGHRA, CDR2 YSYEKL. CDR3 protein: CASSQEGAVGTGELFF. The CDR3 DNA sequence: TGCGCCAGCAGCCAAGAAGGGGCGGTTGGCACCGGGGAGCTGTTTTTT.

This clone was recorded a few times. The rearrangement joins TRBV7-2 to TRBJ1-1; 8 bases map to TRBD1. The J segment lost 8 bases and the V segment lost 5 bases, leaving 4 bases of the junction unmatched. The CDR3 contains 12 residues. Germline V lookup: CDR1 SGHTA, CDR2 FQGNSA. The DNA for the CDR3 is TGTGCCAGCAGCCCTCGACAGGGGGAAGCTTTCTTT. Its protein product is CASSPRQGEAFF.

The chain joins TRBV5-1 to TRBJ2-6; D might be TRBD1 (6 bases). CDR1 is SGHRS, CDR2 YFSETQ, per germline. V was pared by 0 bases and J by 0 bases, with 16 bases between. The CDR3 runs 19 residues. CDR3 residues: CASSLARLDRNSGANVLTF. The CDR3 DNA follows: TGCGCCAGCAGCTTGGCTAGGCTGGACAGAAACTCTGGGGCCAACGTCCTGACTTTC. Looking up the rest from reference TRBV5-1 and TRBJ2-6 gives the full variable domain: KAGVTQTPRYLIKTRGQQVTLSCSPISGHRSVSWYQQTPGQGLQFLFEYFSETQRNKGNFPGRFSGRQFSNSRSEMNVSTLELGDSALYLCASSLARLDRNSGANVLTFGAGSRLTVL.

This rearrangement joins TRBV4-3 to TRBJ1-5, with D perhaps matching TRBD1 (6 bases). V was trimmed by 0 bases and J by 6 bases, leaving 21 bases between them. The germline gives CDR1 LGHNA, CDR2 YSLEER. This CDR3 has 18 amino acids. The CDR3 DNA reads TGCGCCAGCAGCCAAGATTCTATTGTAGGGGGTTCGACTCAGCCCCAGCATTTT. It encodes CASSQDSIVGGSTQPQHF.

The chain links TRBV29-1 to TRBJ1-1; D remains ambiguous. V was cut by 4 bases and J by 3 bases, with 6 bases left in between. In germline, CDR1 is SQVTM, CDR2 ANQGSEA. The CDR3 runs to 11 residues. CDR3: CSVAGDTEAFF. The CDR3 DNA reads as TGCAGCGTTGCAGGTGACACTGAAGCTTTCTTT.

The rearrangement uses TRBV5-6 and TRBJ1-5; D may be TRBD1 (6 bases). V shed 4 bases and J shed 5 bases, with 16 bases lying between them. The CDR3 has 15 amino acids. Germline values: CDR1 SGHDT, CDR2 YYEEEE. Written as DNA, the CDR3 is TGTGCCAGCAGCCGAGCAGGGGAATGGGATCAGCCCCAGCATTTT. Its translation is CASSRAGEWDQPQHF.

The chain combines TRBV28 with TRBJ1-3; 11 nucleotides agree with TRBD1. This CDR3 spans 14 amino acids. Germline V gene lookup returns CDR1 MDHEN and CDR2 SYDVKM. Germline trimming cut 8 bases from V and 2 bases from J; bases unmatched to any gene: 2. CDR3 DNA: TGTGCCAGCGGGGGACAGGGGGCTGGAAACACCATATATTTT. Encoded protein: CASGGQGAGNTIYF.

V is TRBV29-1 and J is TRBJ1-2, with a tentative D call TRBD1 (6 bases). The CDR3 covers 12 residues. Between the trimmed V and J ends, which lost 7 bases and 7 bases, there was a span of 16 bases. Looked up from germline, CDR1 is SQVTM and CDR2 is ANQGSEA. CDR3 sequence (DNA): TGCAGCGACCTAAGAGGGGGGGCTGGCTACACCTTC. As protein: CSDLRGGAGYTF. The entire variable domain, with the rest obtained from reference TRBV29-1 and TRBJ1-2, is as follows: SAVISQKPSRDICQRGTSLTIQCQVDSQVTMMFWYRQQPGQSLTLIATANQGSEATYESGFVIDKFPISRPNLTFSTLTVSNMSPEDSSIYLCSDLRGGAGYTFGSGTRLTVV.

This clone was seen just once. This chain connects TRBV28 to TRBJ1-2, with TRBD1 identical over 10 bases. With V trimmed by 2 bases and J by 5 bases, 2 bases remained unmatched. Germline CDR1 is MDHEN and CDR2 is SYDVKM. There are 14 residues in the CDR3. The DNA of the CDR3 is TGTGCCAGCAGTTTACCGGGACAGGGGTATGGCTACACCTTC. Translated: CASSLPGQGYGYTF.

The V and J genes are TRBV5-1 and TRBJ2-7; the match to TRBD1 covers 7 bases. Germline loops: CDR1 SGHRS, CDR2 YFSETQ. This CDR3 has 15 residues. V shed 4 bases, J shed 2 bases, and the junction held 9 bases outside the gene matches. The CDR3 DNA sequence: TGCGCCAGCAGCCCAACAGGGGCAGCGGCCTACGAGCAGTACTTC. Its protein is CASSPTGAAAYEQYF.

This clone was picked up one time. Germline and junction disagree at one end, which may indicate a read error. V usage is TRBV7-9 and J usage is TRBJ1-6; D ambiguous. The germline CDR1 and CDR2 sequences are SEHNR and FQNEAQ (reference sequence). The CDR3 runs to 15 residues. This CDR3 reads CSSSSSRSAGSPLHF. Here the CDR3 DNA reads TGTTCCAGCAGCTCCTCGAGGTCCGCCGGTTCACCCCTCCACTTT.

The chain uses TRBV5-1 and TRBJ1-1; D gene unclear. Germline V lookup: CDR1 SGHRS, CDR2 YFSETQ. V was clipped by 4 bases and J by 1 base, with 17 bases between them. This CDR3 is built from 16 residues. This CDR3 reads CASSLVLRYKNTEAFF. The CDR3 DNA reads TGCGCCAGCAGCCTCGTCCTCCGCTATAAGAACACTGAAGCTTTCTTT.

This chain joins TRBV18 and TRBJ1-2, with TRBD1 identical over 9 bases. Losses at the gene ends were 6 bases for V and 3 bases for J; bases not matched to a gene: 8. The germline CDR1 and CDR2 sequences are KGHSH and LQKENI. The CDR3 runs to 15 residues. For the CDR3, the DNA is TGTGCCAGCTCCAGGGACAGGGCGATCGACTATGGCTACACCTTC. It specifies CASSRDRAIDYGYTF.

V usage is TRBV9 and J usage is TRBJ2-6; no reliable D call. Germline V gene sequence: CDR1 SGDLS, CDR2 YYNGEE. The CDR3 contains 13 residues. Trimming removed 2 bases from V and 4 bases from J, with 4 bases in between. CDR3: CASSVEGANVLTF. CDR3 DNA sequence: TGTGCCAGCAGCGTTGAGGGGGCCAACGTCCTGACTTTC. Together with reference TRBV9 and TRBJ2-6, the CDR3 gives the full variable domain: DSGVTQTPKHLITATGQRVTLRCSPRSGDLSVYWYQQSLDQGLQFLIQYYNGEERAKGNILERFSAQQFPDLHSELNLSSLELGDSALYFCASSVEGANVLTFGAGSRLTVL.